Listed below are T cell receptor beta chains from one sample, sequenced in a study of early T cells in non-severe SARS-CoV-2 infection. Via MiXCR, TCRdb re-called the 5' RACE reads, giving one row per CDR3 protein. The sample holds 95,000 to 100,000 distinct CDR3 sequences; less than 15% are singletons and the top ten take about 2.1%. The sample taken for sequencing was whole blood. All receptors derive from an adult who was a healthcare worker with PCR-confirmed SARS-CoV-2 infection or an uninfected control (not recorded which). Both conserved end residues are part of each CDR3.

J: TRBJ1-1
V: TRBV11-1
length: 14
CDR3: CASSQSAWDTEAFF

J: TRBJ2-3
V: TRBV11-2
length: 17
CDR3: CASSKALLAGATDTQYF

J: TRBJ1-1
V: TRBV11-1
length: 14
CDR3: CASSLEPMNTEAFF

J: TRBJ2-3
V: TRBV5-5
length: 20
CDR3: CASSPRPREANRKSTDTQYF

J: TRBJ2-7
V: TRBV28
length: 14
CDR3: CASSSPGPPDEQYF

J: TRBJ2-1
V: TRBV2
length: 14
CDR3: CASSFFRDPNEQFF

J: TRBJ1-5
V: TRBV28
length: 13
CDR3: CASRQGIRRPQHF

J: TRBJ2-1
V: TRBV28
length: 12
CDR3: CASTDFVNEQFF

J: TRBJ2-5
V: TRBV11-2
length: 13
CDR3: CACSWDRDGTQYF

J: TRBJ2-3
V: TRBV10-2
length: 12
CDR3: CASGARQDTQYF

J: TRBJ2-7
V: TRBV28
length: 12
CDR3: CASSRRAGEQYF

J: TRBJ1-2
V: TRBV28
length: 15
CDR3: CASSQQDRGNYGYTF

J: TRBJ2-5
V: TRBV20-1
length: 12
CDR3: CSADQTQETQYF

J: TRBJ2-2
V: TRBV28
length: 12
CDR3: CASSPGGARIFF

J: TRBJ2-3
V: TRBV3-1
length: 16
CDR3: CASSQGTASSTDTQYF

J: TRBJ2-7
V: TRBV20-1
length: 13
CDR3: CSARDSSSYEQYF

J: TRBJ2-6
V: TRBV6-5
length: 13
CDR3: CASRKAGANVLTF

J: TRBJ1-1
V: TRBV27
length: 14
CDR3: CASSLMALNTEAFF

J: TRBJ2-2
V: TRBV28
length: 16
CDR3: CASSSHRGRGTGELFF

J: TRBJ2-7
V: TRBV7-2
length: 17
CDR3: CASSLALGDRSSYEQYF

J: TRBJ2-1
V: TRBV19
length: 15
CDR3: CASSIQGGLYNEQFF

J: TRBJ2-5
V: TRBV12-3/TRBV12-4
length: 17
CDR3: CASSYLGGGPEQETQYF

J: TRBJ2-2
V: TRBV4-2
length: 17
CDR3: CASSQDPRETPPGELFF

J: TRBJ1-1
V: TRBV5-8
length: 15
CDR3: CASSLLVSGTTEAFF

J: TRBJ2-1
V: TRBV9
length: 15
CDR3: CASSAGTGSYNEQFF

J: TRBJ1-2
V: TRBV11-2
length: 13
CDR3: CASSLEQGYGYTF

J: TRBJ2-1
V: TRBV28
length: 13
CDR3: CASSLTIDNEQFF

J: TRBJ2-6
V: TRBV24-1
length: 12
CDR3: CAISPGANVLTF

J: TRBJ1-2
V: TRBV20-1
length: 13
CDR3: CSARQGAEDGYTF

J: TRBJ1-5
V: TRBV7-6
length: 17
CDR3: CASSPGIRTEGNQPQHF

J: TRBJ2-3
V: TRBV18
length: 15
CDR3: CASSWTGTVIDTQYF

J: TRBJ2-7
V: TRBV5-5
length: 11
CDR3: CASSTYYEQYF

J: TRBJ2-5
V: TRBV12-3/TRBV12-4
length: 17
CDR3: CASSSRLTSGGAETQYF

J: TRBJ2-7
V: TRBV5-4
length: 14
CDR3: CASSNSGTGDEQYF

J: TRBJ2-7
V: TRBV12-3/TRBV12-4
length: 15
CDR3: CASRPSASPSYEQYF

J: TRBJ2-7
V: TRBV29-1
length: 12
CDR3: CSVDTASYEQYF

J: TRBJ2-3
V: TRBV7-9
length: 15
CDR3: CASSLGRTLTDTQYF

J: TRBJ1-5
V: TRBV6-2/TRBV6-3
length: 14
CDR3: CASSYGAWGQPQHF

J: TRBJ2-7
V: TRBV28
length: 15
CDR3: CASSPGEGSTYEQYF

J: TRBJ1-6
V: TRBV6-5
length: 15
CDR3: CASSYGGTGATPLHF

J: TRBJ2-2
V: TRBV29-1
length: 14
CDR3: CSASGALNTGELFF